These T cell receptor beta chains were read from a single sample in a study of blood T cell repertoires in COVID-19. Data came from immunoSEQ multiplex PCR; TCRdb stores just in-frame clones and leaves some out. The sample contains 35,000 to 45,000 clones, 90% of which appear only once. Material: peripheral blood. Receptors were obtained from a man in his fifties or sixties with active COVID-19. Both conserved end residues are part of each CDR3. Fields, in order: J gene, V gene, clone size, D gene, CDR3 protein, CDR3 DNA. D genes are given only for firm matches. Clone size, where shown, is once, few, many, or a class for clones that have expanded.

>TRBJ1-3|TRBV6-6|-|-
CASKTGTGNTIYF
TGTGCCAGCAAAACAGGGACTGGAAACACCATATATTTT
>TRBJ1-1|TRBV6-5|-|-
CASSYSEYTEAFF
TGTGCCAGCAGTTACTCTGAGTACACTGAAGCTTTCTTT
>TRBJ1-1|TRBV9|once|TRBD1
CASSPQTGWVQRADTEAFF
TGTGCCAGCAGCCCCCAGACAGGGTGGGTTCAACGAGCGGACACTGAAGCTTTCTTT
>TRBJ2-6|TRBV2|-|TRBD1
CASRWDSTTGANVLTF
TGTGCCAGTCGTTGGGACAGCACAACTGGGGCCAACGTCCTGACTTTC
>TRBJ2-5|TRBV25-1|-|TRBD1
CASSDRSGQGKETQYF
TGTGCCAGCAGTGACCGGTCGGGACAGGGTAAAGAGACCCAGTACTTC
>TRBJ2-1|TRBV11-1|once|TRBD2
CASSLGVAGANEQFF
TGTGCCAGCAGCTTAGGGGTAGCGGGGGCCAATGAGCAGTTCTTC
>TRBJ2-3|TRBV5-5|-|-
CASSPGGNADTQYF
TGTGCCAGCAGCCCTGGGGGGAATGCAGATACGCAGTATTTT
>TRBJ2-3|TRBV6-5|-|-
CASTLGGTPTDTQYF
TGTGCCAGCACTCTCGGCGGTACCCCCACAGATACGCAGTATTTT
>TRBJ2-7|TRBV5-1|few|TRBD1
CASSLETGDWDEQYF
TGCGCCAGCAGCTTGGAGACAGGGGATTGGGACGAGCAGTACTTC
>TRBJ1-4|TRBV30|few|-
CAWRGGGGESEKLFF
TGTGCCTGGAGGGGCGGGGGGGGCGAGAGTGAAAAACTGTTTTTT
>TRBJ1-1|TRBV28|-|TRBD1
CASRNRGRAFF
TGTGCCAGCAGGAACAGGGGTCGGGCTTTCTTT
>TRBJ2-2|TRBV9|-|-
CASSVVGLTGELFF
TGTGCCAGCAGCGTAGTAGGACTTACCGGGGAGCTGTTTTTT
>TRBJ2-7|TRBV6-1|-|TRBD1
CASSETGTGSYEQYF
TGTGCCAGCAGTGAAACCGGGACAGGGTCCTACGAGCAGTACTTC
>TRBJ2-2|TRBV10-3|-|-
CAIGSGELFF
TGTGCCATCGGGAGCGGGGAGCTGTTTTTT
>TRBJ2-1|TRBV7-2|-|TRBD1
CASSLAGTGPYNEQFF
TGTGCCAGCAGCTTAGCCGGGACAGGTCCCTACAATGAGCAGTTCTTC
>TRBJ2-7|TRBV3-1/TRBV3-2|-|TRBD2
CASSPGGTRAPSVYF
TGTGCCAGCAGCCCGGGGGGGACAAGGGCTCCATCAGTGTACTTC
>TRBJ2-1|TRBV19|-|TRBD2
CASSTAWAGGEDEQFF
TGTGCCAGTAGTACCGCTTGGGCGGGGGGGGAGGATGAGCAGTTCTTC
>TRBJ1-1|TRBV4-1|-|TRBD1
CASSLRPGDRGNTEAFF
TGCGCCAGCAGCCTCCGTCCCGGGGACAGGGGGAACACTGAAGCTTTCTTT
>TRBJ2-7|TRBV3-1/TRBV3-2|-|-
CASSQGSGVRALRGEQYF
TGTGCCAGCAGCCAAGGATCGGGGGTGCGAGCACTACGCGGCGAGCAGTACTTC
>TRBJ2-2|TRBV5-1|-|-
CASSAGTGGSGELFF
TGCGCCAGCAGCGCCGGGACTGGAGGCTCCGGGGAGCTGTTTTTT
>TRBJ1-6|TRBV7-6|-|-
CASSLPGNNSPLHF
TGTGCCAGCAGCTTACCAGGGAATAATTCACCCCTCCACTTT
>TRBJ2-7|TRBV7-7|-|-
CASSLAGGSYEQYF
TGTGCTAGCAGCTTAGCAGGCGGGTCCTACGAGCAGTACTTC
>TRBJ2-2|TRBV4-3|medium-sized|-
CASSQFSGSTGELFF
TGCGCCAGCAGCCAATTCTCAGGGTCTACCGGGGAGCTGTTTTTT
>TRBJ1-3|TRBV23-1|-|-
CASSQPAGRARCYGNTIYF
TGCGCCAGCAGTCAACCGGCCGGGAGGGCGAGATGTTATGGAAACACCATATATTTT
>TRBJ1-1|TRBV18|-|TRBD1
CASSQGQGGTEAFF
TGTGCCAGCTCACAGGGACAGGGCGGCACTGAAGCTTTCTTT
>TRBJ1-2|TRBV19|-|-
CASSRSPGGYTF
TGTGCCAGTAGTAGGAGTCCCGGGGGCTACACCTTC
>TRBJ2-7|TRBV27|few|-
CASRTHSGRTYEQYF
TGTGCCAGCAGGACCCATAGCGGACGAACCTACGAGCAGTACTTC
>TRBJ1-3|TRBV3-1/TRBV3-2|-|-
CASSQGAILLSGNTIYF
TGTGCCAGCAGCCAAGGGGCCATTTTGCTCTCTGGAAACACCATATATTTT
>TRBJ1-1|TRBV5-1|-|-
CASSGGLTNTEAFF
TGCGCCAGCAGCGGGGGACTGACGAACACTGAAGCTTTCTTT
>TRBJ1-6|TRBV28|-|-
CASSLPLGAGSPLHF
TGTGCCAGCAGTTTACCCTTGGGGGCTGGGTCACCCCTCCACTTT
>TRBJ2-5|TRBV3-1/TRBV3-2|-|-
CASSQDLRGRQETQYF
TGTGCCAGCAGCCAAGATCTCAGGGGTCGCCAAGAGACCCAGTACTTC
>TRBJ2-7|TRBV27|-|TRBD2
CASSLREGYEQYF
TGTGCCAGCAGTTTAAGGGAGGGGTACGAGCAGTACTTC
>TRBJ2-6|TRBV30|-|-
CAWSVHRPSGANVLTF
TGTGCCTGGAGTGTACACAGACCCTCTGGGGCCAACGTCCTGACTTTC
>TRBJ1-1|TRBV16|-|-
CASSHQIGGNRGSTEAFF
TGTGCCAGCAGCCACCAAATAGGCGGAAACCGGGGGAGCACTGAAGCTTTCTTT
>TRBJ1-1|TRBV6-6|-|TRBD1
CASSYIPGQRNTEAFF
TGTGCCAGCAGTTACATCCCGGGACAGAGGAACACTGAAGCTTTCTTT
>TRBJ2-7|TRBV9|-|-
CASSVMGSSYEQYF
TGTGCCAGCAGCGTAATGGGGAGCTCCTACGAGCAGTACTTC
>TRBJ1-6|TRBV28|-|-
CASRPESSYNSPLHF
TGTGCCAGCAGACCCGAGAGCTCCTATAATTCACCCCTCCACTTT
>TRBJ1-1|TRBV7-8|-|-
CASSLRRDTEAFF
TGTGCCAGCAGCTTAAGACGGGACACTGAAGCTTTCTTT
>TRBJ2-7|TRBV6-5|-|TRBD2
CASRPERGISYEQYF
TGTGCCAGCAGGCCCGAGCGGGGGATCTCCTACGAGCAGTACTTC
>TRBJ2-7|TRBV9|-|TRBD2
CASSAHSGSSYEQYF
TGTGCCAGCAGCGCCCATAGCGGGAGCTCCTACGAGCAGTACTTC
>TRBJ1-1|TRBV30|once|-
CAWLGPGRFTEAFF
TGTGCCTGGTTAGGGCCAGGGAGGTTCACTGAAGCTTTCTTT
>TRBJ2-2|TRBV28|-|TRBD2
CASSSPGGAGELFF
TGTGCCAGCAGTTCCCCTGGGGGGGCCGGGGAGCTGTTTTTT
>TRBJ1-6|TRBV3-1/TRBV3-2|-|-
CASSQEREWNSPLHF
TGTGCCAGCAGCCAAGAAAGGGAGTGGAATTCACCCCTCCACTTT
>TRBJ1-3|TRBV5-1|-|-
CASSLDGSGNTIYF
TGCGCCAGCAGCTTGGACGGGTCTGGAAACACCATATATTTT
>TRBJ2-5|TRBV27|-|-
CASSTARMREQYF
TGTGCCAGCAGTACCGCCCGGATGAGGGAGCAGTACTTC
>TRBJ2-4|TRBV5-1|-|-
CASSLGTQGAKNIQYF
TGCGCCAGCAGCTTGGGGACGCAGGGGGCCAAAAACATTCAGTACTTC
>TRBJ2-1|TRBV2|-|TRBD2
CASSGLAGNHNEQFF
TGTGCCAGCAGCGGACTAGCGGGGAACCACAATGAGCAGTTCTTC
>TRBJ2-7|TRBV19|-|TRBD1
CASSILGQGSYEQYF
TGTGCCAGTAGTATACTGGGACAGGGCTCCTACGAGCAGTACTTC